Shown below are 16 T cell receptor beta chains from a single sample sequenced in a study of cytomegalovirus exposure and HLA in healthy donors. PCR employed 60 Vbeta and 13 Jbeta primers. This table comes from immunoSEQ multiplex PCR, and its TCRdb copy is limited to in-frame clones, with some not included. Seen here are 200,000 or so clones, roughly four fifths observed once, and the top ten hold over 2%. Sequenced sample: PBMCs. The source is a woman aged 25-40 years in good health and CMV-seropositive.

The chain joins TRBV30 to TRBJ2-2; 10 bases match TRBD2. Trimming removed 3 bases from V and 1 base from J; junction bases left unmatched: 2. This CDR3 has 15 residues. Germline-derived CDR1 and CDR2 are GTSNPN and SVGIG (reference sequence). CDR3 coding DNA: TGTGCCTGGAGGGGACTAGCGCTGAACACCGGGGAGCTGTTTTTT. Translated, it gives CAWRGLALNTGELFF.

The chain links TRBV10-3 to TRBJ2-7; no clear D gene. This CDR3 comprises 12 residues. Trimming took 2 bases from V and 5 from J, leaving 7 bases between them. Germline V CDR1 and CDR2: ENHRY, SYGVKD. DNA of the CDR3: TGTGCCATCAGTGAGGCGGTCCACGAGCAGTACTTC. Its translation is CAISEAVHEQYF.

This clone was seen a single time. The chain couples TRBV29-1 to TRBJ2-3; TRBD1 might be the D (6 bases). The CDR3 totals 14 residues. Germline V gene sequence: CDR1 SQVTM, CDR2 ANQGSEA. CDR3 nucleotide sequence: TGCTCGGCGACGGACACGGGACACTCTGATACGCAGTATTTT. It is translated as CSATDTGHSDTQYF.

This sequence joins TRBV7-3 and TRBJ2-6, with a weak D call TRBD1 (5 bases). V was cut by 0 bases and J by 1 base, with 22 bases left in between. CDR1 is SGHTA, CDR2 FQGTGA, per germline. The CDR3 consists of 21 residues. The DNA of the CDR3 is TGTGCCAGCAGCTTAACCTACGAACCTTACTCGTCAGGGTCTGGGGCCAACGTCCTGACTTTC. Amino acids: CASSLTYEPYSSGSGANVLTF.

Points on this clone: Other DNA sequences in the same sample also yield this CDR3. The rearrangement uses TRBV7-9 and TRBJ1-4; 10 bases align to TRBD1. In germline, CDR1 is SEHNR, CDR2 FQNEAQ (reference sequence). V lost 5 bases, J lost 5 bases, and 2 bases stayed unmatched. This CDR3 contains 14 residues. The DNA for the CDR3 is TGTGCCAGCAGCCCGGGACAGGGGAATGAAAAACTGTTTTTT. Protein: CASSPGQGNEKLFF.

The chain uses TRBV2 and TRBJ2-5, with TRBD2 matching 8 bases. V lost 10 bases, J lost 1 base, and 8 bases stayed unmatched. This CDR3 is built from 14 residues. The germline V gene has CDR1 SNHLY and CDR2 FYNNEI. The CDR3 loop reads CAITSGPIQETQYF. CDR3 coding DNA: TGTGCCATTACTAGCGGACCAATCCAAGAGACCCAGTACTTC. The full variable domain, completed using reference TRBV2 and TRBJ2-5, is EPEVTQTPSHQVTQMGQEVILRCVPISNHLYFYWYRQILGQKVEFLVSFYNNEISEKSEIFDDQFSVERPDGSNFTLKIRSTKLEDSAMYFCAITSGPIQETQYFGPGTRLLVL.

The J gene is TRBJ2-1, the V gene TRBV7-3, with 12 positions matching TRBD2. V dropped 3 bases and J dropped 10; count of bases not matched to a gene: 1. Germline values: CDR1 SGHTA, CDR2 FQGTGA. The CDR3 loop spans 13 amino acids. The CDR3 spells CASSFGTSGEQFF. The DNA of the CDR3 is TGTGCCAGCAGCTTCGGGACTAGCGGGGAGCAGTTCTTC.

The chain uses TRBV27 and TRBJ2-2; 8 bases are a match to TRBD2. The CDR3 runs to 15 residues. Unmatched junction bases numbered 7, after V lost 6 bases and J lost 4 bases. Germline-derived CDR1 and CDR2 are MNHEY and SMNVEV (reference sequence). In DNA form, the CDR3 reads TGTGCCAGCAGCGAAGCGGGAGTTGGCACCGGGGAGCTGTTTTTT. Protein: CASSEAGVGTGELFF.

This rearrangement joins TRBV10-3 to TRBJ2-2; 11 bases align to TRBD2. The CDR3 runs 16 residues. Germline V gene data show CDR1 as ENHRY and CDR2 as SYGVKD. V lost 4 bases and J lost 5; bases outside the gene matches: 6. The CDR3 region is CAISALAGGGTGELFF. The CDR3 DNA sequence: TGTGCCATCAGTGCTCTAGCGGGAGGTGGAACCGGGGAGCTGTTTTTT.

The chain links TRBV28 to TRBJ1-5; TRBD1 aligns across 7 bases. J was trimmed by 4 bases and V by 7 bases; bases with no gene match: 10. Per germline, CDR1 MDHEN and CDR2 SYDVKM. This CDR3 is 15 amino acids long. The CDR3 spells CASNQQGFLNQPQHF. In DNA form, the CDR3 reads TGTGCCAGCAATCAACAGGGGTTTTTGAATCAGCCCCAGCATTTT.

This chain connects TRBV4-1 to TRBJ2-1; D is unresolved. Trimming pared 6 bases from V and 2 bases from J, leaving 14 bases between. CDR3 length: 15 residues. Germline V CDR1 and CDR2: MGHRA, YSYEKL. The CDR3 region has the DNA TGCGCCAGCAGTCGGGTTCGGCCTACCTACAATGAGCAGTTCTTC. Its translation is CASSRVRPTYNEQFF.

The chain uses TRBV9 and TRBJ2-5, with TRBD2 identical over 8 bases. This CDR3 has 13 residues. V was pared by 4 bases and J by 3 bases, with 2 bases of the junction left unmatched. Germline V CDR1 and CDR2: SGDLS, YYNGEE. The CDR3 protein is CASSPGLEETQYF. DNA for the CDR3: TGTGCCAGCAGCCCGGGACTAGAAGAGACCCAGTACTTC.

There are a few counts of this clone. The chain couples TRBV4-2 to TRBJ1-5; TRBD1 matches at 7 bases. J lost 4 bases, V lost 1 base, and 7 bases had no gene match. The germline V gene encodes CDR1 LGHNA and CDR2 YNFKEQ. The CDR3 has 16 amino acids. The CDR3: CASSQGGTVPNQPQHF. CDR3 nucleotides: TGTGCCAGCAGCCAAGGGGGGACAGTCCCTAATCAGCCCCAGCATTTT.

This chain joins TRBV4-1 and TRBJ1-3; D not resolved. V lost 0 bases, J lost 0 bases, and 6 bases lay in between. The CDR3 consists of 15 residues. CDR1 and CDR2 from the germline V gene are MGHRA and YSYEKL. The DNA for the CDR3 is TGCGCCAGCAGCCAAGAAATGAGCTCTGGAAACACCATATATTTT. Encoded protein: CASSQEMSSGNTIYF.

The chain couples TRBV7-7 to TRBJ2-3; TRBD2 aligns across 13 bases. The CDR3 has 15 residues. The ends lost 4 bases at V and 4 bases at J; junction bases unmatched: 2. Germline values: CDR1 SSHAT, CDR2 FNYEAQ (reference sequence). The CDR3 here is CASSSGLAGADTQYF. The CDR3 coding sequence is TGTGCCAGCAGCTCCGGACTAGCGGGAGCAGATACGCAGTATTTT.

The rearrangement uses TRBV30 and TRBJ2-1; D is perhaps TRBD2 (6 bases). Germline-derived CDR1 and CDR2 are GTSNPN and SVGIG (reference sequence). This CDR3 is 12 amino acids long. Trimming stripped 3 bases from V and 8 bases from J, with 11 bases between. CDR3 DNA: TGTGCCTGGAGCGAGACTAGAGATGAGCAGTTCTTC. Its translation: CAWSETRDEQFF.